The 10 T cell receptor beta chains presented below share a single source sample, sequenced in a study of immune heterogeneity within non-small cell lung tumors. The authors used around 590 ng of bulk tumor genomic DNA per sample as template. Biopsies that were spaced far apart were taken, several per primary tumor, during surgery. Patients went through curative surgery, and their non-small cell lung cancer was untreated and newly diagnosed. A multiplex PCR containing 32 V primers and 13 J primers was used to amplify TCR beta CDR3. One entry per CDR3 protein, called by TCRdb with MiXCR from the multiplex PCR reads. Among over 25,000 distinct CDR3 sequences, more than 25% were seen once, and the ten largest hold around 3.9%. The sequencing input was lung tumor tissue. Receptor source: a man aged 35 to 55 with non-small cell lung cancer.

This clonotype was recorded once. Being one base from a much bigger clone, this may be a read error. This chain links TRBV7-2 with TRBJ2-7; tentatively, D is TRBD1 (5 bases). Germline values: CDR1 SGHTA, CDR2 FQGNSA. The CDR3 extends over 15 amino acids. CDR3 coding DNA: TGTGCCAGCAGCTTAGCGCGGCAGGGTAACGACGAGAAGTACTTC. It codes for CASSLARQGNDEKYF.

Turning to this clonotype: A much larger clone differs from this one at a single base, so this may be a read error. This sequence joins TRBV10-3 and TRBJ1-6, with D possibly matching TRBD1 (5 bases). The CDR3 extends over 13 amino acids. Germline V CDR1 and CDR2: ENHRY, SYGVKD. V shed 8 bases and J shed 8 bases, with 13 bases lying between them. The chain's CDR3 is CAIDQGSHSPLHF. The CDR3 DNA sequence: TGTGCCATCGATCAGGGTTCGCATTCACCCCTCCACTTT.

The table lists this clonotype with many counts. This chain uses TRBV19 with TRBJ1-2; D is uncertain. Germline V lookup: CDR1 LNHDA, CDR2 SQIVND (reference sequence). Trimming removed 6 bases at V and 5 bases at J, with 13 bases between. The CDR3 sequence is 13 residues long. CDR3 amino acids: CASSPGMEYGYTF. In DNA, the CDR3 is TGTGCCAGTAGCCCGGGGATGGAGTATGGCTACACCTTC.

About this clonotype: A much larger clone differs by one base, so this may be a read error. This sequence joins TRBV24-1 and TRBJ1-3; D is ambiguous. V lost 4 bases and J 9 bases, leaving 6 bases between the germline ends. This CDR3 is built from 11 residues. Per germline, CDR1 KGHDR and CDR2 SFDVKD. This chain's CDR3 is CATSDWITIYF. CDR3 DNA: TGTGCCACCAGTGACTGGATCACCATATATTTT.

With regard to this clonotype: Sequence at one end of the junction differs from germline and may be a read error. V usage is TRBV7-7 and J usage is TRBJ2-1; 7 nucleotides agree with TRBD2. The germline CDR1 and CDR2 sequences are SSHAT and FNYEAQ (reference sequence). The CDR3 consists of 18 residues. CDR3 residues: CASSHNAPGLSGGNEQFF. The CDR3 DNA reads as TGTGCTAGCAGTCATAATGCCCCAGGACTATCGGGGGGCAATGAGCAGTTCTTC.

Ten or more counts support this clonotype. The CDR3 spells CASSYVGELFF. CDR3 bases: TGTGCCAGCAGTTATGTCGGGGAGCTGTTTTTT. This chain links TRBV6-2 or TRBV6-3 with TRBJ2-2; D unresolved. There are 11 residues in the CDR3. CDR1 is MNHEY, CDR2 SVGEGT, per germline. Trimming removed 3 bases from V and 7 bases from J, with 3 bases in between.

The chain employs TRBV25-1 and TRBJ2-1; D not certain. V was trimmed by 9 bases and J by 6 bases, leaving 12 bases between them. The CDR3 runs to 12 residues. Germline CDR1 and CDR2: MGHDK and SYGVNS. CDR3 coding DNA: TGTGCCAGAAGTTTTCGAAGCAATGAGCAGTTCTTC. Protein product: CARSFRSNEQFF. The whole variable domain, filled in from reference TRBV25-1 and TRBJ2-1, reads EADIYQTPRYLVIGTGKKITLECSQTMGHDKMYWYQQDPGMELHLIHYSYGVNSTEKGDLSSESTVSRIRTEHFPLTLESARPSHTSQYLCARSFRSNEQFFGPGTRLTVL.

This clonotype was seen only once. A junction boundary mismatches the germline segment, possibly from a read error. The chain links TRBV27 to TRBJ2-2; maybe TRBD2 (6 bases). Germline lookup yields CDR1 MNHEY and CDR2 SMNVEV (reference sequence). The CDR3 runs to 15 residues. The CDR3 region has the DNA TGTGCCAGCAGTGAAGGCAGCGGGTTCACCTGGGAGCTGTTTTTT. It yields the protein CASSEGSGFTWELFF.

A note on this clonotype: A much more abundant neighbour one base away suggests this may be a read error. This sequence joins TRBV7-8 and TRBJ2-7; D unresolved. CDR1 and CDR2 (germline): SGHVS, FQNEAQ. The CDR3 sequence is 14 residues long. V lost 1 base to trimming and J lost 6 bases, with 13 bases between them. The CDR3 sequence: CASSLGNMPCEQYF. CDR3 nucleotide sequence: TGTGCCAGCAGCTTAGGGAACATGCCCTGCGAGCAGTACTTC.

This clonotype was seen many times. The chain couples TRBV6-1 to TRBJ1-1; D remains ambiguous. Germline V gene lookup returns CDR1 MNHNS and CDR2 SASEGT. The ends were cut back, 10 bases at V and 4 bases at J, with 28 bases in the middle. The CDR3 is 17 amino acids. The CDR3 here is CATCTMGSQSSATEAFF. The CDR3 DNA reads as TGTGCCACCTGCACCATGGGCAGCCAGTCTTCGGCCACTGAAGCTTTCTTT.